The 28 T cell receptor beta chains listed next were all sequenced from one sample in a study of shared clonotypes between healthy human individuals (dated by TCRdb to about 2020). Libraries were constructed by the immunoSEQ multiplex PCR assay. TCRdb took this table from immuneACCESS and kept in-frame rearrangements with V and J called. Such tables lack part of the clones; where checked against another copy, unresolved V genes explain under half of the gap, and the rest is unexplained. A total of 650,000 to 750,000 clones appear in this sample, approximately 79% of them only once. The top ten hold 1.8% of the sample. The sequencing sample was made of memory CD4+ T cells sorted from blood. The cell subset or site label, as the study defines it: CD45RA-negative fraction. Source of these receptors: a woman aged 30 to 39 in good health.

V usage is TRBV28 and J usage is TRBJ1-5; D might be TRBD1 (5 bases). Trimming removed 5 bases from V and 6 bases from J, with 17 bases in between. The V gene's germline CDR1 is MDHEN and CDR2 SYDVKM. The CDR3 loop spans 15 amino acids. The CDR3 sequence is CASSLIQGSSQPQHF. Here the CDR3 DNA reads TGTGCCAGCAGTCTCATTCAGGGTTCTAGTCAGCCCCAGCATTTT.

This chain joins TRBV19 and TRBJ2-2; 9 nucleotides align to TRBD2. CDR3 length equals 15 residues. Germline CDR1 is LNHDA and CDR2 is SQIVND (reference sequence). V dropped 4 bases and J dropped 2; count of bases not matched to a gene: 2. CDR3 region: CASSKREVNTGELFF. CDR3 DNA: TGTGCCAGTAGTAAGCGGGAGGTCAACACCGGGGAGCTGTTTTTT. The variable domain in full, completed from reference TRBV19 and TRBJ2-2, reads DGGITQSPKYLFRKEGQNVTLSCEQNLNHDAMYWYRQDPGQGLRLIYYSQIVNDFQKGDIAEGYSVSREKKESFPLTVTSAQKNPTAFYLCASSKREVNTGELFFGEGSRLTVL.

CDR3 in DNA: TGTGCCAGTGGGGGGACTAGCGGGAGGGCCTACGAGCAGTACTTC. Translating gives CASGGTSGRAYEQYF. V and J are TRBV2 and TRBJ2-7; 16 bases map to TRBD2. The CDR3 runs to 15 residues. V shed 9 bases and J 2 bases; nucleotides not matched to a gene: 4. The germline V gene has CDR1 SNHLY and CDR2 FYNNEI. The full variable domain, with the rest looked up from reference TRBV2 and TRBJ2-7, is EPEVTQTPSHQVTQMGQEVILRCVPISNHLYFYWYRQILGQKVEFLVSFYNNEISEKSEIFDDQFSVERPDGSNFTLKIRSTKLEDSAMYFCASGGTSGRAYEQYFGPGTRLTVT.

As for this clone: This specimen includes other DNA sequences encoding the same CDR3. The CDR3 DNA reads TGTGCCACCAGCAGTAGGGGGACTGCGTCCTACGAGCAGTACTTC. Translating gives CATSSRGTASYEQYF. The genes are TRBV15 and TRBJ2-7; TRBD1 or TRBD2 may be the D gene (6 bases each). The germline CDR1 and CDR2 sequences are LNHNV and YYDKDF (reference sequence). The CDR3 sequence is 15 residues long. V lost 3 bases to trimming and J lost 1 base, with 13 bases between them.

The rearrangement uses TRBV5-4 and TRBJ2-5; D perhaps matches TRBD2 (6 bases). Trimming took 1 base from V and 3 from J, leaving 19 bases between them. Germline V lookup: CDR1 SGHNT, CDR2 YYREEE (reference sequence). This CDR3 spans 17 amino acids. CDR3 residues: CASSLSSLLAREETQYF. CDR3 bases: TGTGCCAGCAGCTTGAGCTCGTTGCTAGCGCGAGAAGAGACCCAGTACTTC.

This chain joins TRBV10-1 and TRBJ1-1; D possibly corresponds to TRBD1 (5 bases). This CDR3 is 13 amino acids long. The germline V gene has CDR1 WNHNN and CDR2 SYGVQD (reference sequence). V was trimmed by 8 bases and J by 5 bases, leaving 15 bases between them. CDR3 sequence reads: CASSRDGGTEAFF. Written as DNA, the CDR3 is TGCGCCAGCTCCCGGGACGGCGGGACTGAAGCTTTCTTT.

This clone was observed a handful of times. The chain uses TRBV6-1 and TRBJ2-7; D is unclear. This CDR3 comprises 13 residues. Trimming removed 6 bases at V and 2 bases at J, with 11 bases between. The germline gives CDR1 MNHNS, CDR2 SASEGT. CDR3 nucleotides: TGTGCCAGCAGCCCCCCCGGAGCCTACGAGCAGTACTTC. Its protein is CASSPPGAYEQYF.

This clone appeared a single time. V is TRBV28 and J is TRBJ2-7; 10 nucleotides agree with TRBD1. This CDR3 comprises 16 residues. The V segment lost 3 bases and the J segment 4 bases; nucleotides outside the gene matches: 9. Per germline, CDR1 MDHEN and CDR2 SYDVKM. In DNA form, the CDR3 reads TGTGCCAGCAGTTTCGGGGCGTTGGGACAGGGGTACGAGCAGTACTTC. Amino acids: CASSFGALGQGYEQYF.

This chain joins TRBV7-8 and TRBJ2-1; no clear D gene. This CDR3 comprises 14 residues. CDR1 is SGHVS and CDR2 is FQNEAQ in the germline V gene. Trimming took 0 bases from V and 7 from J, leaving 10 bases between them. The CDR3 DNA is TGTGCCAGCAGCTTAGCTTCCCCACCGAATGAGCAGTTCTTC. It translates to CASSLASPPNEQFF.

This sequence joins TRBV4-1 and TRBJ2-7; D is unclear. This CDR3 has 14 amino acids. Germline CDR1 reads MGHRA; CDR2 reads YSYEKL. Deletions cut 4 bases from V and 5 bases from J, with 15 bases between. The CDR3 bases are TGCGCCAGCAGCCCGGACCGTTCTCCCGACGAGCAGTACTTC. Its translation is CASSPDRSPDEQYF.

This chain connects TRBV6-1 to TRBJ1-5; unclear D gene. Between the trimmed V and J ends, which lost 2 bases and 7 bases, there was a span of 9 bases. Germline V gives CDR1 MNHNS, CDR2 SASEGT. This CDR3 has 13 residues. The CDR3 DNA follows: TGTGCCAGCAGTGAAAGGGAAAGGCAGCCCCAGCATTTT. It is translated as CASSERERQPQHF.

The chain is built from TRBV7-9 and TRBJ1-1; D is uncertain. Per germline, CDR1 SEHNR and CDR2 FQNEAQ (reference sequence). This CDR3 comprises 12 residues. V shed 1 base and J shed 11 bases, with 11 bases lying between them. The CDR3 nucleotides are TGTGCCAGCAGCTTAGAAGCCCGTTTGGCTTTCTTT. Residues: CASSLEARLAFF. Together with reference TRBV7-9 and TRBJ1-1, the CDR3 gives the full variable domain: DTGVSQNPRHKITKRGQNVTFRCDPISEHNRLYWYRQTLGQGPEFLTYFQNEAQLEKSRLLSDRFSAERPKGSFSTLEIQRTEQGDSAMYLCASSLEARLAFFGQGTRLTVV.

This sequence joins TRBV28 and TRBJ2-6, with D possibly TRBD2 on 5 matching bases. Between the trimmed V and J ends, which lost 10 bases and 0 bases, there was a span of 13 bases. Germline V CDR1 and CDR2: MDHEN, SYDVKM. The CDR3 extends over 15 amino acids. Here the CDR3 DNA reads TGTGCCACCTTACCGGGAAACTCTGGGGCCAACGTCCTGACTTTC. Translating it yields CATLPGNSGANVLTF.

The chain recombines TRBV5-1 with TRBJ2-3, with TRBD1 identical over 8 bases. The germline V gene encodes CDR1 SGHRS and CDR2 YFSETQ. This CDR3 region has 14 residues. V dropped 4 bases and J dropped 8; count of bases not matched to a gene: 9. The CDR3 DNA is TGCGCCAGCAGCACCGGGACAGGTGGGGGTACGCAGTATTTT. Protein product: CASSTGTGGGTQYF.

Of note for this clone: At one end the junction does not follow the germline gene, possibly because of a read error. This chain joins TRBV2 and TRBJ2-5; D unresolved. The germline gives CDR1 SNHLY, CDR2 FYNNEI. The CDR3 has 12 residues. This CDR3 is CASSPNQETQYF. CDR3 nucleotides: TGTGCCAGCAGCCCTAACCAGGAGACCCAGTACTTC.

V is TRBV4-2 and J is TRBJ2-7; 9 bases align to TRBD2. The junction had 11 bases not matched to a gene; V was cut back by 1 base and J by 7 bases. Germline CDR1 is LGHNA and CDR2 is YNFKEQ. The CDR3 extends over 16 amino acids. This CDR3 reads CASSQVSGRTLREQYF. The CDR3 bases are TGTGCCAGCAGCCAAGTAAGCGGGAGGACCTTAAGGGAGCAGTACTTC.

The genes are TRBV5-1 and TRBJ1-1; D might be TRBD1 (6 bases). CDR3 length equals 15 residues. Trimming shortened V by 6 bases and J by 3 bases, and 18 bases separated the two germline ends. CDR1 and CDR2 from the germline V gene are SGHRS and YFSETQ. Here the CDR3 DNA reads TGCGCCAGCAACATAGAGGAGGGGGTGTACACTGAAGCTTTCTTT. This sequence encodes CASNIEEGVYTEAFF.

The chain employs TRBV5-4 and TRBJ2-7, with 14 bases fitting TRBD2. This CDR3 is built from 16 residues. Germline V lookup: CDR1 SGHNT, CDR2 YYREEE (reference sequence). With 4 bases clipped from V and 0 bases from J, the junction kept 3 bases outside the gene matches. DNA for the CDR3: TGTGCCAGCAGCCGGGGACTAGCGGGAGCCTCCTACGAGCAGTACTTC. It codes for CASSRGLAGASYEQYF.

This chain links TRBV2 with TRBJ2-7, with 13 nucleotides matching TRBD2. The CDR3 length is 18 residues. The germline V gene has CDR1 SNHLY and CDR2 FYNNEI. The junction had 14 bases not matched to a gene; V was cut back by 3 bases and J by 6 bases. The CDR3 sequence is CASSEYAPGLAGLGEQYF. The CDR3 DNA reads TGTGCCAGCAGTGAGTACGCCCCGGGACTAGCGGGACTGGGCGAGCAGTACTTC.

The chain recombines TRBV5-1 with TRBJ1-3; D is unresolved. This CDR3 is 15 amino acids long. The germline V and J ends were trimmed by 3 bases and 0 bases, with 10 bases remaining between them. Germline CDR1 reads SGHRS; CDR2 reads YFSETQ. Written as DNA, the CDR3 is TGCGCCAGCAGCTCCCCTTTCAACTCTGGAAACACCATATATTTT. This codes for CASSSPFNSGNTIYF.

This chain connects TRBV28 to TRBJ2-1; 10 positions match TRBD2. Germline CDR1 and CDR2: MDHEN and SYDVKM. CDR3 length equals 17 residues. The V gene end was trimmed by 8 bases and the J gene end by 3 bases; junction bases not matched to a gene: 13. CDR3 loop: CASGRHDGTSVYNEQFF. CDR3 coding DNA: TGTGCCAGCGGAAGGCACGACGGGACTAGCGTCTACAATGAGCAGTTCTTC.

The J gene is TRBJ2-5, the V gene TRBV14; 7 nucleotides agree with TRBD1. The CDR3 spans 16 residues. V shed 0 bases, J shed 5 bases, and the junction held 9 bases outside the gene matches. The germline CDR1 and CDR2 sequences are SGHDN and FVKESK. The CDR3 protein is CASSQDKGTVGETQYF. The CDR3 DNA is TGTGCCAGCAGCCAAGATAAAGGGACAGTGGGGGAGACCCAGTACTTC.

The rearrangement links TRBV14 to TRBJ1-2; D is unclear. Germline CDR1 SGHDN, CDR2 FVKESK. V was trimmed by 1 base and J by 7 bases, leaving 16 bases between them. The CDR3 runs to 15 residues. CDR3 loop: CASSQGGWRQVGYTF. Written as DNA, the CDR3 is TGTGCCAGCAGCCAAGGAGGATGGCGGCAGGTTGGCTACACCTTC.

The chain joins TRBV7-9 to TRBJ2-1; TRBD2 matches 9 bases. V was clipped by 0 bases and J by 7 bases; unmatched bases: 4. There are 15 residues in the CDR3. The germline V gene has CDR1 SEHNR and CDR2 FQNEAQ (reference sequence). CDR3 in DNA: TGTGCCAGCAGCTTAGCTAGCGGGAGCGTAAATGAGCAGTTCTTC. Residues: CASSLASGSVNEQFF.

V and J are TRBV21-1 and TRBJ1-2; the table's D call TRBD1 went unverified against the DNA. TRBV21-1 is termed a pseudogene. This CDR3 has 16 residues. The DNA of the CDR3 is TGTGCCAGCAGCCCCTCGGCGGGACAGGGGAACCATGGCTACACCTTC. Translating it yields CASSPSAGQGNHGYTF.

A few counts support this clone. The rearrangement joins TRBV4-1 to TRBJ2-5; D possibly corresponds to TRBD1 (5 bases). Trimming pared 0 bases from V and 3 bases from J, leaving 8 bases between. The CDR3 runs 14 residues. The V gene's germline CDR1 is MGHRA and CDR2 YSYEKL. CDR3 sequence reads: CASSQDDSEETQYF. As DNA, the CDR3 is TGCGCCAGCAGCCAAGACGACAGCGAAGAGACCCAGTACTTC.

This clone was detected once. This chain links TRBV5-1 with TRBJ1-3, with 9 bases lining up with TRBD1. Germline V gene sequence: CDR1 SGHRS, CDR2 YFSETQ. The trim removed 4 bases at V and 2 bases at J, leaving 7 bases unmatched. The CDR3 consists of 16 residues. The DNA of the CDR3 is TGCGCCAGCAGCCCGTGGACAGGGGATGCTGGAAACACCATATATTTT. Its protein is CASSPWTGDAGNTIYF.

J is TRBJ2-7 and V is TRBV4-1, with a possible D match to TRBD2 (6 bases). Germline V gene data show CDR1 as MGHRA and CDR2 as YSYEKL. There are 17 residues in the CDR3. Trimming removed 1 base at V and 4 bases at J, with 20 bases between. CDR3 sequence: CASSQGPLSREHYEQYF. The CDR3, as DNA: TGCGCCAGCAGCCAAGGGCCACTCTCTCGGGAGCATTACGAGCAGTACTTC.